This T cell receptor beta chain was found in a study of cytomegalovirus exposure and HLA in healthy donors. Regarding the study as a whole: Researchers counted around 180 TCR beta chains as cytomegalovirus-associated. Confirmation in vitro established that three CMV-associated chains were specific for CMV antigens.

TCRdb's table, derived via immunoSEQ multiplex PCR, lists solely in-frame clones and lacks some. The table has about 200,000 clones, around nine tenths seen once. It was the approximately 120-subject validation cohort, separate from the approximately 690-subject first cohort, to which the donors belonged. With respect to this clone: Its antigen is unknown.

The sample consisted of PBMCs. This receptor was identified in a woman between 18 and 29 years old in good health and CMV-seropositive.

The CDR3 DNA reads TGTGCCAGCAGTTACAGGGACAGGGAATACGAGCAGTACTTC. Translating gives CASSYRDREYEQYF. V is TRBV6-6 and J is TRBJ2-7, with 9 bases identical to TRBD1. The germline gives CDR1 MNHNY, CDR2 SVGAGI (reference sequence). The CDR3 runs to 14 residues. Trimming removed 2 bases from V and 4 bases from J; junction bases left unmatched: 3.